The 5 T cell receptor beta chains given below trace back to one sample, sequenced in a study of cytomegalovirus exposure and HLA in healthy donors. The PCR made use of 60 Vbeta and 13 Jbeta primers. Profiled with immunoSEQ multiplex PCR; TCRdb holds only in-frame clones, not every one. The table lists over 65,000 clones, 81% of them singletons. The specimen sequenced was PBMCs. The receptor set was obtained from a human donor in good health.

The chain couples TRBV6-5 to TRBJ1-5; 7 bases are shared with TRBD1. The junction had 5 bases not matched to a gene; V was cut back by 6 bases and J by 3 bases. This CDR3 region has 14 residues. Germline lookup yields CDR1 MNHEY and CDR2 SVGAGI. CDR3 loop: CASRPGQVNQPQHF. CDR3 in DNA: TGTGCCAGCAGGCCCGGACAGGTCAATCAGCCCCAGCATTTT.

The chain employs TRBV25-1 and TRBJ2-5; D is perhaps TRBD1 (6 bases). The CDR3 spans 14 residues. The V gene lost 6 bases and the J gene lost 5 bases, with 16 bases spanning the gap. Looked up from germline, CDR1 is MGHDK and CDR2 is SYGVNS. The CDR3, as DNA: TGTGCCAGCAGCTTCGGACAGCCGAAGGAGACCCAGTACTTC. The encoded protein is CASSFGQPKETQYF.

Regarding this clone: This is likely a read error, given that the CDR3 carries no conserved phenylalanine or tryptophan at its end. The limits of the CDR3 on the DNA are not certain, so only TCRdb's listed CDR3 is given. This sequence joins TRBV7-9 and TRBJ2-3; whether TRBD2, the table's D call, matches the DNA was not checked. The CDR3 region is 12 residues in length, termini included. Per the germline V gene, CDR1 is SEHNR and CDR2 is FQNEAQ (reference sequence). The CDR3 reads CASSLASGGLSE.

This chain joins TRBV6-5 and TRBJ1-1; TRBD1 is a possible D gene (5 bases). V dropped 4 bases and J dropped 2 bases, with 11 bases sitting between them. This CDR3 is built from 14 residues. Germline assignment: CDR1 MNHEY and CDR2 SVGAGI. The CDR3 nucleotides read TGTGCCAGCAGTTTTACAGGCGGAAACACTGAAGCTTTCTTT. Protein product: CASSFTGGNTEAFF.

This chain links TRBV11-2 with TRBJ2-3, with TRBD2 matching over 7 bases. With V trimmed by 2 bases and J by 3 bases, 8 bases remained unmatched. The CDR3 sequence is 16 residues long. The germline V gene encodes CDR1 SGHAT and CDR2 FQNNGV. The CDR3 DNA follows: TGTGCCAGCAGCTTAAGGGAGGGGCGGGGTACAGATACGCAGTATTTT. Translation gives CASSLREGRGTDTQYF.